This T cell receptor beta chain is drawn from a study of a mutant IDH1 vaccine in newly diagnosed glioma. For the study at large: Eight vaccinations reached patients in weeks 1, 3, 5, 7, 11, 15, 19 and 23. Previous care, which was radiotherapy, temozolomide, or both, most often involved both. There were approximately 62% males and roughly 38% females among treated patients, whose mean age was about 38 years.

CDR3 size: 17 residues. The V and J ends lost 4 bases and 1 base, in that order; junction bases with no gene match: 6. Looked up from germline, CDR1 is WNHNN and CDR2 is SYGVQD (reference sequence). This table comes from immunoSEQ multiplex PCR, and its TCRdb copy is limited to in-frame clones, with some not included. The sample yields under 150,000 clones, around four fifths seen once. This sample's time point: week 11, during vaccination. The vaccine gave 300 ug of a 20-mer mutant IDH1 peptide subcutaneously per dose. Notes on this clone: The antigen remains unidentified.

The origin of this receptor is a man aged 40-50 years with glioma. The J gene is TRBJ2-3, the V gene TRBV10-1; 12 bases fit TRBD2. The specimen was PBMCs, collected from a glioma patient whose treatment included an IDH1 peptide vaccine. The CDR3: CASSGGTSGSRTDTQYF. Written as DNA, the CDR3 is TGCGCCAGCAGTGGAGGGACTAGCGGGTCCCGCACAGATACGCAGTATTTT.